This entry features one TCR beta chain sequence. The PCR used 60 Vbeta and 13 Jbeta primers. Method: immunoSEQ multiplex PCR; TCRdb's copy keeps in-frame clones and lacks some. The sample has about 130,000 clones, 75% to 90% seen once; the top ten hold over 4.5%. The sample originates from a study of cytomegalovirus exposure and HLA in healthy donors. V lost 1 base, J lost 3 bases, and 10 bases lay in between. The CDR3 totals 15 residues. The germline V gene has CDR1 MNHNS and CDR2 SASEGT. The chain has TRBV6-1 and TRBJ1-5; no clear D gene. The specimen sequenced was PBMCs. The clonotype originates from a woman aged 40-49 years in good health and CMV-seropositive. For the CDR3, the DNA is TGTGCCAGCAGTGAAGGGTCCGGGTCCAATCAGCCCCAGCATTTT. This codes for CASSEGSGSNQPQHF.